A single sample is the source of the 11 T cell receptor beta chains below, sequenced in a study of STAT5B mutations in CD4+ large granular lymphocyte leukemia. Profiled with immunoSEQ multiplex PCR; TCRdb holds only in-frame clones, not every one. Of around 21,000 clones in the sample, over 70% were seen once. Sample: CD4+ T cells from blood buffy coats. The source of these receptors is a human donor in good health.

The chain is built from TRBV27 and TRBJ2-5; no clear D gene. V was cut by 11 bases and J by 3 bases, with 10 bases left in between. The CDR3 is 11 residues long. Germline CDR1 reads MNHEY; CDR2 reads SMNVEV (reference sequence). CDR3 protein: CARLREETQYF. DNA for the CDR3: TGTGCCCGGTTACGAGAAGAGACCCAGTACTTC.

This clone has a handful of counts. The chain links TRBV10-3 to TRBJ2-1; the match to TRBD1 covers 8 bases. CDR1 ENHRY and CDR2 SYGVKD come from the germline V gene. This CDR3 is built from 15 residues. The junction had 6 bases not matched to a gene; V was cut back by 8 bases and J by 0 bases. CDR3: CAIGQGLSSYNEQFF. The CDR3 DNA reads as TGTGCCATCGGACAGGGTTTGAGCTCCTACAATGAGCAGTTCTTC.

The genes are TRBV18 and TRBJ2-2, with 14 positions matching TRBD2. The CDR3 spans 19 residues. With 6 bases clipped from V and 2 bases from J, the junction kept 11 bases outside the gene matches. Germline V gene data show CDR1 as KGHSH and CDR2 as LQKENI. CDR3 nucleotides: TGTGCCAGCTCTGCACTCGGACTAGCGGGAGGCCCCAACACCGGGGAGCTGTTTTTT. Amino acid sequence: CASSALGLAGGPNTGELFF.

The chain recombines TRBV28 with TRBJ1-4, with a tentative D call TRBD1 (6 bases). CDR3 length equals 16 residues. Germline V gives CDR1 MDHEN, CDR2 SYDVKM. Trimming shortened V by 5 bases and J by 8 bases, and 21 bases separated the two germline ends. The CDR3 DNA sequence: TGTGCCAGCAGTACCAGTTCACGGGGGGCGGTAGAAAAACTGTTTTTT. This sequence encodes CASSTSSRGAVEKLFF.

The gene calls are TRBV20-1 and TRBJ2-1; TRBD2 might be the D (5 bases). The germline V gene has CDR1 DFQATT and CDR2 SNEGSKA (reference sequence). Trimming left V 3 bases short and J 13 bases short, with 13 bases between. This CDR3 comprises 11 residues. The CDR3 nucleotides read TGCAGTGCTAGGTCCTTCAGCGGTCAGTTCTTC. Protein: CSARSFSGQFF.

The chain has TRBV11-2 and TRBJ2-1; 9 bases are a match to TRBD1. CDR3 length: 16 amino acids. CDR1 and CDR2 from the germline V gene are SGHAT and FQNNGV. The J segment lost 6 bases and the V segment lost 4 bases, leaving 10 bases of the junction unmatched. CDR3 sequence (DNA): TGTGCCAGCAGCTCTACAGGGGGCGTAAGTCCCAATGAGCAGTTCTTC. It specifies CASSSTGGVSPNEQFF.

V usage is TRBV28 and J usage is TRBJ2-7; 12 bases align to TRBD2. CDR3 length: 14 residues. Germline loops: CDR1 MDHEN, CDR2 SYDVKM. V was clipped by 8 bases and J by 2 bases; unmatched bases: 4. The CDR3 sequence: CASRRTSGAYEQYF. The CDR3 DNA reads TGTGCCAGCCGGAGGACTAGCGGGGCCTACGAGCAGTACTTC.

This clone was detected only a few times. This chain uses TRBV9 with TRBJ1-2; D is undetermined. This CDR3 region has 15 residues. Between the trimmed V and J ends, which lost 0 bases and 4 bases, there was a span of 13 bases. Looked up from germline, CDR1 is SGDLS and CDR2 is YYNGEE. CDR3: CASSVDGGGFYGYTF. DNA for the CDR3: TGTGCCAGCAGCGTAGACGGCGGCGGCTTCTATGGCTACACCTTC.

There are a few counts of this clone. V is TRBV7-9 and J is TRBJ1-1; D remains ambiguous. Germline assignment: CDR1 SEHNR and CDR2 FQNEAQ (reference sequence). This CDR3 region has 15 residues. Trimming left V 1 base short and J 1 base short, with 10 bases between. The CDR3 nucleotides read TGTGCCAGCAGCTTAGGGCCGGCAGGGAACACTGAAGCTTTCTTT. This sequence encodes CASSLGPAGNTEAFF.

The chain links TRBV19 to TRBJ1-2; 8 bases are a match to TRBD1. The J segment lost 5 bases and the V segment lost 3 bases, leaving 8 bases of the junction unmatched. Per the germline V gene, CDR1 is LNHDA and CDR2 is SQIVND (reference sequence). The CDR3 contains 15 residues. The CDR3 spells CASSIGGQGTYGYTF. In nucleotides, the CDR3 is TGTGCCAGTAGTATTGGCGGACAGGGAACGTATGGCTACACCTTC.

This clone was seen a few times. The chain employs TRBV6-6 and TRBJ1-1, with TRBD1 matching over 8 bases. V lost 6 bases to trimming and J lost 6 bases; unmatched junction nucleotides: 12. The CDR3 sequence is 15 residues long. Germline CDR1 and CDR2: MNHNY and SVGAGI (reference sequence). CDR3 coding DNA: TGTGCCAGCAGCACCGGACAGGGCCTAGGAGCTGAAGCTTTCTTT. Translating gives CASSTGQGLGAEAFF.